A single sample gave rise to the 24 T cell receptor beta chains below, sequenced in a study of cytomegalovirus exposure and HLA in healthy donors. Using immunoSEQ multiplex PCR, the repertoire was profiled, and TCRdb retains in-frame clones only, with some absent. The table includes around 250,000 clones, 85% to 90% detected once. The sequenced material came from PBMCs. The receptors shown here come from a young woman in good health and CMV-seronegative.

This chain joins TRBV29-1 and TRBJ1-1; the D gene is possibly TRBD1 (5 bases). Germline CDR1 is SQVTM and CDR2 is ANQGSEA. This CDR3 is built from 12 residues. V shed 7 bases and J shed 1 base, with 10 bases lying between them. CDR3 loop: CSGRQTNTEAFF. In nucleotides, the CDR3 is TGCAGCGGTAGACAGACGAACACTGAAGCTTTCTTT.

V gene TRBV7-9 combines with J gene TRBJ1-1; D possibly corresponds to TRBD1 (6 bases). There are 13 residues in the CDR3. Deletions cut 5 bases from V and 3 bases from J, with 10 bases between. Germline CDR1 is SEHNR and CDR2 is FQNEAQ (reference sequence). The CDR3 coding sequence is TGTGCCAGCAGCCGGGACACCTACACTGAAGCTTTCTTT. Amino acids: CASSRDTYTEAFF.

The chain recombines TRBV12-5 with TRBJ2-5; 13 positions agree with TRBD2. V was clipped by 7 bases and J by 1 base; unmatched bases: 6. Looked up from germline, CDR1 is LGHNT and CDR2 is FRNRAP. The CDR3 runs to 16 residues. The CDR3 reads CASAKGLAGVQETQYF. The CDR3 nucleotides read TGTGCTAGTGCTAAAGGACTAGCGGGGGTCCAAGAGACCCAGTACTTC.

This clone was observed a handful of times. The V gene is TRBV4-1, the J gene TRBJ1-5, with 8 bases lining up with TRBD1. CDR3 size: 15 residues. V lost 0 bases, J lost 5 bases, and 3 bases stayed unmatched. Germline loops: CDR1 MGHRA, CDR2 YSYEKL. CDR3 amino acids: CASSQDGQGHQPQHF. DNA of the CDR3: TGCGCCAGCAGCCAAGATGGACAGGGCCATCAGCCCCAGCATTTT.

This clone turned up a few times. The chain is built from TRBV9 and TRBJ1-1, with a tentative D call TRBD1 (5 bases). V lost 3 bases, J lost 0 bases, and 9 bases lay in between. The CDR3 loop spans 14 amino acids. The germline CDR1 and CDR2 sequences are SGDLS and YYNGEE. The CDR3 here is CASSETDLNTEAFF. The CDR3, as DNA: TGTGCCAGCAGCGAGACAGACTTGAACACTGAAGCTTTCTTT.

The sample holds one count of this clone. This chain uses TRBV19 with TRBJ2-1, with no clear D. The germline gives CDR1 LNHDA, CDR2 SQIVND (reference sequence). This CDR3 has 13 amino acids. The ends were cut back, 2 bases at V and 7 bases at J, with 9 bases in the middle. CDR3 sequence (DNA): TGTGCCAGTAGTATACCCCAACGGAATGAGCAGTTCTTC. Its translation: CASSIPQRNEQFF.

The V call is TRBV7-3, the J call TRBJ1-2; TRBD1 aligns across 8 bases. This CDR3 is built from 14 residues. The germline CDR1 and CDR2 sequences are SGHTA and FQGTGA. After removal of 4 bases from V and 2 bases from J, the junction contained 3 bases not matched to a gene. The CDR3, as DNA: TGTGCCAGCAGCTCAACAGGGGGAAACTATGGCTACACCTTC. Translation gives CASSSTGGNYGYTF.

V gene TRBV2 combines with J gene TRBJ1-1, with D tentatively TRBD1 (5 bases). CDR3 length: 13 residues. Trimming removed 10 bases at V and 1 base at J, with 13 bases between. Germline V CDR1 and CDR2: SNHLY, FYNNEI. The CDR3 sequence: CAIQIQANTEAFF. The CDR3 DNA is TGTGCCATCCAGATACAGGCGAACACTGAAGCTTTCTTT.

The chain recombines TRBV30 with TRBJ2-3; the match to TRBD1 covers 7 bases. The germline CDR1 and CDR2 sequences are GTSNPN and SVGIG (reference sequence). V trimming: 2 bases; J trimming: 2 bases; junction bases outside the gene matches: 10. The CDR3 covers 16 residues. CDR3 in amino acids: CAWSSPTGSVTDTQYF. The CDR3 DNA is TGTGCCTGGAGTTCACCGACAGGGTCCGTCACAGATACGCAGTATTTT.

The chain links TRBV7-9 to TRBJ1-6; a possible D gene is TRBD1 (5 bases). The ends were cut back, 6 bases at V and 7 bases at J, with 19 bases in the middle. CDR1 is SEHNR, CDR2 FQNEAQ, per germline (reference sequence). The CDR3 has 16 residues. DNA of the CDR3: TGTGCCAGCAGAGGGGCGCAGGATCTTTTCAATTCACCCCTCCACTTT. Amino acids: CASRGAQDLFNSPLHF.

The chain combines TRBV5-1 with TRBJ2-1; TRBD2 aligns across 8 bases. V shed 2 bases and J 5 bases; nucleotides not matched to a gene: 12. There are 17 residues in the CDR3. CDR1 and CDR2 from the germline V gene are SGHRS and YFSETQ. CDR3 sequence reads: CASSLTPSGGRDNEQFF. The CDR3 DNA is TGCGCCAGCAGCTTAACACCAAGCGGGGGCCGCGACAATGAGCAGTTCTTC. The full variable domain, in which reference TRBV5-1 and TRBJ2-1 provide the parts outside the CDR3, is KAGVTQTPRYLIKTRGQQVTLSCSPISGHRSVSWYQQTPGQGLQFLFEYFSETQRNKGNFPGRFSGRQFSNSRSEMNVSTLELGDSALYLCASSLTPSGGRDNEQFFGPGTRLTVL.

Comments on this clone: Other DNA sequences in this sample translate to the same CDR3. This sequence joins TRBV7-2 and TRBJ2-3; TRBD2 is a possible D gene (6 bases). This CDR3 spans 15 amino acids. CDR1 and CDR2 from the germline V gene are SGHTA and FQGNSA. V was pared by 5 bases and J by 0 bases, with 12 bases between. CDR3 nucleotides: TGTGCCAGCAGCCCGGACTACCTTAGCACAGATACGCAGTATTTT. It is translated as CASSPDYLSTDTQYF.

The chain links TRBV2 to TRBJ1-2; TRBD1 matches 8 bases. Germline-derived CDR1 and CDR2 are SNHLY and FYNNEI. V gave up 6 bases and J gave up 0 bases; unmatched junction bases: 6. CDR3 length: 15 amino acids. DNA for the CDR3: TGTGCCAGCAGACCCGACAGGGGAGCTAACTATGGCTACACCTTC. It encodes CASRPDRGANYGYTF.

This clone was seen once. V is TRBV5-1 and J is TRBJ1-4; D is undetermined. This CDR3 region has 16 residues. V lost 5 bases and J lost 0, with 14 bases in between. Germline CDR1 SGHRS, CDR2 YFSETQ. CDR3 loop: CASRAGSGSTNEKLFF. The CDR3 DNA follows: TGCGCCAGCAGAGCGGGCTCGGGTTCAACTAATGAAAAACTGTTTTTT.

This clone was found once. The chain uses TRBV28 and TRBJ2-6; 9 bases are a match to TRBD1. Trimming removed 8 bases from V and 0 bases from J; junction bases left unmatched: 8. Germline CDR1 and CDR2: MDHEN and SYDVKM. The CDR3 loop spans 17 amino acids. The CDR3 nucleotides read TGTGCCAGCCTCGGGGGACAGGGCCCCTCTGGGGCCAACGTCCTGACTTTC. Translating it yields CASLGGQGPSGANVLTF.

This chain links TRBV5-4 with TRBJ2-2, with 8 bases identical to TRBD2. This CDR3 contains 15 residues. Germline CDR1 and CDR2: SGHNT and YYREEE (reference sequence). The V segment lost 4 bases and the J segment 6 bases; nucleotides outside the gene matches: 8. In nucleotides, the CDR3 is TGTGCCAGCAGCCCCACGGGGGGGCGGCCCGGGGAGCTGTTTTTT. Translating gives CASSPTGGRPGELFF.

CDR3 DNA: TGCAGCGTTATGGGGGCCGGCACCGGGGAGCTGTTTTTT. Translated: CSVMGAGTGELFF. This chain uses TRBV29-1 with TRBJ2-2; a weak D match, TRBD1 (6 bases). Per germline, CDR1 SQVTM and CDR2 ANQGSEA. V was trimmed by 5 bases and J by 4 bases, leaving 11 bases between them. CDR3 length equals 13 residues.

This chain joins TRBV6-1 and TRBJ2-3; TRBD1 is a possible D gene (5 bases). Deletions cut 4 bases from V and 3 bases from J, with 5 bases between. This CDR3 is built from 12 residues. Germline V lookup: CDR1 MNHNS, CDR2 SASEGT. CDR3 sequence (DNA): TGTGCCAGCAGTGGGACAACAGATACGCAGTATTTT. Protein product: CASSGTTDTQYF.

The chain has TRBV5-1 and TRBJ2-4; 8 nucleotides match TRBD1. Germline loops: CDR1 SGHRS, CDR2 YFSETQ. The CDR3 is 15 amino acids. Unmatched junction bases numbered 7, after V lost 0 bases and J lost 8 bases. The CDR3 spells CASSLVAGGKDIQYF. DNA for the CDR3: TGCGCCAGCAGCTTGGTCGCAGGGGGCAAGGACATTCAGTACTTC.

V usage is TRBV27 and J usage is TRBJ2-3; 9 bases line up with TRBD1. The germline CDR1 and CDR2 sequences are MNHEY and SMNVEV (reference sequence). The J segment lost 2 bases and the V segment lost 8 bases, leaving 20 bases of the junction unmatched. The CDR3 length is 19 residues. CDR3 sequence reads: CASGPQFLGGQGSTDTQYF. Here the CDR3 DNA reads TGTGCCAGCGGTCCTCAGTTTTTGGGGGGACAGGGTTCCACAGATACGCAGTATTTT.

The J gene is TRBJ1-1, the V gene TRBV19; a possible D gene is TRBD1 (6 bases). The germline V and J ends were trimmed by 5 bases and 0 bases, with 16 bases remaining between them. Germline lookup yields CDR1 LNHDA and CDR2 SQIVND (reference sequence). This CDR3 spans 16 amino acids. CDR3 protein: CASSSQGLNMNTEAFF. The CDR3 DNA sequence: TGTGCCAGTAGTTCACAGGGCCTTAACATGAACACTGAAGCTTTCTTT.

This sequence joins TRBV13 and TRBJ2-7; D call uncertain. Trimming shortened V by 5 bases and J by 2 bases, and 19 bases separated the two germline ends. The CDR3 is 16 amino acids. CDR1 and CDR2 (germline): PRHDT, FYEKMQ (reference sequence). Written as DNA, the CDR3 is TGTGCCAGCAGCCCCCGTTCGGGTTCCCTAGCCTACGAGCAGTACGTC. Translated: CASSPRSGSLAYEQYV.

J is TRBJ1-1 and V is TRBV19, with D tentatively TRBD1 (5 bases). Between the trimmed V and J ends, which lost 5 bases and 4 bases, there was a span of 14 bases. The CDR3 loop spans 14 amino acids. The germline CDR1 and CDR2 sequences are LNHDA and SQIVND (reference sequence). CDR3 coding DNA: TGTGCCAGTAGTGCCCGACAGTCGGTCACTGAAGCTTTCTTT. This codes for CASSARQSVTEAFF.

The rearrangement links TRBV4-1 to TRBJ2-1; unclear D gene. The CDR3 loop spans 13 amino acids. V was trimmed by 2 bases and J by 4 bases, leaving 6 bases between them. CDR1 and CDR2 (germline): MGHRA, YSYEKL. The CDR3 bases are TGCGCCAGCAGCCAAAACGAGTACAATGAGCAGTTCTTC. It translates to CASSQNEYNEQFF.